This T cell receptor beta chain was sequenced in a study of blood T cell repertoires in COVID-19. Overall study: COVID-19 samples from acute and convalescent phases originated in the United States, Italy and Spain. Sources were T cells, B-cell-depleted T cells, or PBMCs; the material itself was cDNA or gDNA.

In the authors' methods: From reference gene primer amplification, estimates of nucleated cell counts were derived. The repertoire was sequenced with immunoSEQ multiplex PCR; TCRdb's copy has only in-frame clones and lacks some. The V and J calls and clone size come from that table; D and trimming were worked out from the DNA. The data show about 73,000 clones, roughly 84% seen once. Comments on this clone: Additional DNA sequences in this sample encode the identical CDR3.

The junction had 1 base not matched to a gene; V was cut back by 5 bases and J by 8 bases. The CDR3 is made up of 13 amino acids. The sample was peripheral blood. The source of this sequence is a man older than 75 with active or convalescent COVID-19. V is TRBV12-3 or TRBV12-4 and J is TRBJ1-6; 9 bases match TRBD1. CDR3 loop: CASSRTGDSPLHF. CDR3 coding DNA: TGTGCCAGCAGTAGGACAGGGGATTCACCCCTCCACTTT.